This TCR beta chain emerged from a study of shared clonotypes between healthy human individuals. Study-level results: Naive CD4 clonotype sharing across a handful of donors was approximately 5%.

Comment on this clone: As yet, its antigen is unknown.

The assay was immunoSEQ multiplex PCR, and TCRdb's table has in-frame clones only and misses some. The table shows around 2.3 million clones, with 90% to 97% occurring only once. Sequencing used naive CD4+ T cells sorted from blood. Subset specified: CD45RA+ positively selected. The sequence came from a man aged 18 to 29 in good health.

The CDR3 DNA is TGTGCCTGGAGCCCGGTGGGGGGGCTCTCTTCCCAGCATTTT. Translated: CAWSPVGGLSSQHF. The chain recombines TRBV30 with TRBJ1-5, with D possibly matching TRBD1 (6 bases). The V end was cut by 3 bases, the J end by 11 bases, with 20 bases between. This CDR3 is 14 amino acids long. Germline V gene data show CDR1 as GTSNPN and CDR2 as SVGIG (reference sequence).